This entry lists 15 T cell receptor beta chains sequenced from one sample in a study of blood T cell repertoires in COVID-19 (dated by TCRdb to about 2020). Receptor amplification or capture employed the immunoSEQ multiplex PCR assay. As stored in TCRdb, this immuneACCESS dataset retains in-frame rearrangements with V and J assigned. A fraction of the clones does not appear; measured against another copy, unresolved V genes explain less than half of the discrepancy, and the remainder lacks a known reason. For this sample there are approximately 220,000 clones; 85% appear just once. Approximately 18% of the sample is in the top ten clones. The sequencing sample was made of PBMCs or T cells enriched from blood (not recorded which). These receptors originate from a man aged 35 to 55 who had recovered from COVID-19.

This clone appeared a single time. The rearrangement uses TRBV12-5 and TRBJ2-1; D may be TRBD2 (5 bases). Germline loops: CDR1 LGHNT, CDR2 FRNRAP. This CDR3 has 13 residues. V was clipped by 1 base and J by 6 bases, with 7 bases between them. CDR3 loop: CASGLALANEQFF. Here the CDR3 DNA reads TGTGCTAGTGGTTTGGCTCTAGCCAATGAGCAGTTCTTC.

The chain is built from TRBV30 and TRBJ2-2; a possible D gene is TRBD1 (5 bases). V shed 4 bases and J shed 0 bases, with 6 bases lying between them. Germline-derived CDR1 and CDR2 are GTSNPN and SVGIG (reference sequence). The CDR3 runs 13 residues. The DNA of the CDR3 is TGTGCCTGGACAGGGTCGAACACCGGGGAGCTGTTTTTT. This sequence encodes CAWTGSNTGELFF.

This clone was seen only a few times. This chain connects TRBV6-6 to TRBJ2-2; the D is unclear. Germline V gene data show CDR1 as MNHNY and CDR2 as SVGAGI (reference sequence). The CDR3 runs 13 residues. Trimming took off 5 bases at V and 4 bases at J, with 8 bases between the two ends. CDR3 amino acids: CASSLRLTGELFF. The CDR3 DNA reads as TGTGCCAGCAGTCTACGACTCACCGGGGAGCTGTTTTTT.

This clone was picked up a small number of times. V is TRBV29-1 and J is TRBJ2-5; 11 bases match TRBD1. Losses at the gene ends were 7 bases for V and 5 bases for J; bases not matched to a gene: 6. The germline CDR1 and CDR2 sequences are SQVTM and ANQGSEA. The CDR3 consists of 13 residues. CDR3 bases: TGCAGCGCGCGGACAGGGGGCATTGAGACCCAGTACTTC. As protein: CSARTGGIETQYF.

The table lists this clone with a count of one. This rearrangement joins TRBV20-1 to TRBJ2-1; 9 nucleotides agree with TRBD2. This CDR3 region has 15 residues. Per germline, CDR1 DFQATT and CDR2 SNEGSKA (reference sequence). V was pared by 6 bases and J by 6 bases, with 12 bases of the junction left unmatched. Written as DNA, the CDR3 is TGCAGTGCCAGTGACTGGCGGGAGGGCCGCAATGAGCAGTTCTTC. This translates into CSASDWREGRNEQFF.

The genes are TRBV25-1 and TRBJ2-3, with no clear D. In germline, CDR1 is MGHDK, CDR2 SYGVNS. The CDR3 extends over 14 amino acids. With 3 bases removed from V and 1 base from J, the gap between germline ends came to 8 bases. The CDR3 coding sequence is TGTGCCAGCAGTGACCCCTCTCGCACAGATACGCAGTATTTT. Residues: CASSDPSRTDTQYF.

V gene TRBV10-3 combines with J gene TRBJ1-5; D perhaps matches TRBD1 (5 bases). This CDR3 region has 13 residues. The germline V gene encodes CDR1 ENHRY and CDR2 SYGVKD. V was pared by 3 bases and J by 7 bases, with 10 bases between. The CDR3: CAISDRGMQPQHF. The CDR3 nucleotides read TGTGCCATCAGTGATCGGGGGATGCAGCCCCAGCATTTT.

This rearrangement joins TRBV19 to TRBJ1-1; maybe TRBD1 (6 bases). V was clipped by 5 bases and J by 3 bases, with 10 bases between them. The CDR3 sequence is 13 residues long. CDR1 and CDR2 (germline): LNHDA, SQIVND (reference sequence). The CDR3 DNA reads TGTGCCAGTAGTCTAGGGACATACACTGAAGCTTTCTTT. It yields the protein CASSLGTYTEAFF.

V is TRBV28 and J is TRBJ1-1; 9 bases map to TRBD1. The CDR3 has 15 residues. CDR1 and CDR2 from the germline V gene are MDHEN and SYDVKM. V was clipped by 6 bases and J by 4 bases; unmatched bases: 9. The CDR3 sequence is CASRTGGEVFTEAFF. CDR3 coding DNA: TGTGCCAGCAGAACAGGGGGCGAGGTGTTCACTGAAGCTTTCTTT.

This chain joins TRBV11-2 and TRBJ2-7; D uncertain. CDR3 length: 12 residues. With 3 bases removed from V and 6 bases from J, the gap between germline ends came to 9 bases. Germline lookup yields CDR1 SGHAT and CDR2 FQNNGV. CDR3 bases: TGTGCCAGCAGCTTCCCAGGATTCGAGCAGTACTTC. This codes for CASSFPGFEQYF.

This clone was observed a single time. CDR3 DNA sequence: TGTGCCAGCAGTTTATTACAGCCGGTGGATAATTCACCCCTCCACTTT. As protein: CASSLLQPVDNSPLHF. The J gene is TRBJ1-6, the V gene TRBV27, with D hard to call. Trimming stripped 1 base from V and 5 bases from J, with 12 bases between. The CDR3 runs to 16 residues. Germline CDR1 reads MNHEY; CDR2 reads SMNVEV (reference sequence).

This clone was recorded only once. V usage is TRBV7-3 and J usage is TRBJ2-2; no clear D gene. CDR1 and CDR2 (germline): SGHTA, FQGTGA. V was trimmed by 4 bases and J by 7 bases, leaving 10 bases between them. This CDR3 contains 13 residues. CDR3 region: CASSSQRDGELFF. CDR3 bases: TGTGCCAGCAGCTCCCAGCGTGACGGGGAGCTGTTTTTT.

DNA of the CDR3: TGTGCCAGTAGTCCCCCCCAGGGGCGAGGCTACACCTTC. It yields the protein CASSPPQGRGYTF. The chain uses TRBV19 and TRBJ1-2; D is perhaps TRBD1 (6 bases). The V end lost 5 bases, the J end lost 8 bases, and 15 bases lay between the germline ends. The germline V gene has CDR1 LNHDA and CDR2 SQIVND (reference sequence). The CDR3 is 13 residues long. Together with reference TRBV19 and TRBJ1-2, the CDR3 gives the full variable domain: DGGITQSPKYLFRKEGQNVTLSCEQNLNHDAMYWYRQDPGQGLRLIYYSQIVNDFQKGDIAEGYSVSREKKESFPLTVTSAQKNPTAFYLCASSPPQGRGYTFGSGTRLTVV.

The chain is built from TRBV6-5 and TRBJ2-3; weak D call: TRBD2 (5 bases). The CDR3 loop spans 12 amino acids. The V and J ends lost 11 bases and 0 bases respectively, with 9 bases between them. The germline V gene has CDR1 MNHEY and CDR2 SVGAGI. Here the CDR3 reads CAGGLSTDTQYF. Here the CDR3 DNA reads TGTGCCGGCGGGCTTAGCACAGATACGCAGTATTTT.

CDR3 residues: CASSTGTGETQYF. The CDR3 nucleotides read TGTGCCAGCAGCACCGGGACAGGAGAGACCCAGTACTTC. The gene calls are TRBV27 and TRBJ2-5; 8 bases are a match to TRBD1. The CDR3 totals 13 residues. Germline V gene data show CDR1 as MNHEY and CDR2 as SMNVEV (reference sequence). The ends lost 6 bases at V and 4 bases at J; junction bases unmatched: 4.